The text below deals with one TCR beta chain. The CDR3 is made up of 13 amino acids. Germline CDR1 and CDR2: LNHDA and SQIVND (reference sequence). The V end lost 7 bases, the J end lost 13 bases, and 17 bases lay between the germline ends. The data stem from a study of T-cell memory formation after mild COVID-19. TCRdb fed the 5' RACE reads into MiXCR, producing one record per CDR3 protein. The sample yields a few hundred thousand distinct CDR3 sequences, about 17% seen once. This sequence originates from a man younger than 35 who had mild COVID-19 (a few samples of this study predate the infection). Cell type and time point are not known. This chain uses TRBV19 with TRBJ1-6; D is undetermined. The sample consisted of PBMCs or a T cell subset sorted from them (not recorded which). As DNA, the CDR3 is TGTGCCAGTACTTCGACTTGGCAGCGGCCCCTCCACTTT. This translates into CASTSTWQRPLHF.